Listed below are T cell receptor beta chains from one sample, sequenced in a study of OX40 agonist ivuxolimab in advanced cancers. Here immunoSEQ multiplex PCR was the method, and the copy in TCRdb shows in-frame clones only, minus some. Of 70,000 or so clones in the sample, 90% were seen once. Specimen: CD4+ or CD8+ T cells sorted from blood, collected in a trial of the OX40 agonist ivuxolimab. These receptors were obtained from an adult with an advanced solid tumor such as melanoma, head and neck, liver or kidney cancer. Both conserved end residues are part of each CDR3. The D gene is left open where the match is weak. For some rows the clone size is stated as once, few or many, or as a class when expanded; others skip it.

d_call	v_call	j_call	clone_size	cdr3_nt	cdr3_aa
-	TRBV6-5	TRBJ2-7	-	TGTGCCAGCAGCCGGAATTGGGACGAGCAGTACTTC	CASSRNWDEQYF
TRBD2	TRBV7-9	TRBJ2-1	-	TGTGCCAGCAGCTTGACCGGGACTAGCGGCAATGAGCAGTTCTTC	CASSLTGTSGNEQFF
-	TRBV11-3	TRBJ2-3	few	TGTGCCAGCAGCCCTATAGGGACAGATACGCAGTATTTT	CASSPIGTDTQYF
-	TRBV4-3	TRBJ2-7	-	TGCGCCAGCAGCCAACTACCAGCGCCGGGGTACGAGCAGTACTTC	CASSQLPAPGYEQYF
TRBD2	TRBV6-6	TRBJ2-1	-	TGTGCCAGCAGTTACCGGACTAGCGGGAGTAGGAATGAGCAGTTCTTC	CASSYRTSGSRNEQFF
-	TRBV27	TRBJ1-5	-	TGTGCCAGCTCATTTGGGCAGGGGAGCAATCAGCCCCAGCATTTT	CASSFGQGSNQPQHF
TRBD2	TRBV11-3	TRBJ2-1	-	TGTGCCAGCAGCTCAACCTATGGACTAGCGTCTATCTCCTACAATGAGCAGTTCTTC	CASSSTYGLASISYNEQFF
TRBD2	TRBV9	TRBJ2-1	-	TGTGCCAGCAGCCCAAGGACTAGCGGGAGGGCCTTCAATGAGCAGTTCTTC	CASSPRTSGRAFNEQFF
-	TRBV2	TRBJ1-5	few	TGTGCCAGCAGTACCGAAGGGGCGCGCAATCAGCCCCAGCATTTT	CASSTEGARNQPQHF
-	TRBV5-4	TRBJ2-3	-	TGTGCCAGCAGACCAAGCGGGGATACGCAGTATTTT	CASRPSGDTQYF
TRBD2	TRBV6-6	TRBJ2-2	-	TGTGCCAGCAGGGACAGCGGGAGCCCTTGGCGGGAGCTGTTTTTT	CASRDSGSPWRELFF
TRBD1	TRBV7-9	TRBJ1-1	-	TGTGCCAGCAGCCCTAGACAGGGAGACACTGAAGCTTTCTTT	CASSPRQGDTEAFF
TRBD1	TRBV6-1	TRBJ2-3	once	TGTGCCAGCAGTGAAACGTTGACAGGGCCCACAGATACGCAGTATTTT	CASSETLTGPTDTQYF
-	TRBV7-9	TRBJ2-7	once	TGTGCCAGCAGCTTAGCTGAACCGGGACACAACTTC	CASSLAEPGHNF
-	TRBV7-7	TRBJ2-5	-	TGTGCTAGCAGCTCTACAGGTCTGGGGGAGACCCAGTACTTC	CASSSTGLGETQYF
TRBD2	TRBV4-3	TRBJ2-1	-	TGCGCCAGCAGCCAAGAGGGACTAGCGGGAGTAGGTGAGCAGTTCTTC	CASSQEGLAGVGEQFF
TRBD2	TRBV7-3	TRBJ2-1	-	TGTGCCAGCAGCCCCACGGGCGGGAGGGCCGTTAATGAGCAGTTCTTC	CASSPTGGRAVNEQFF
-	TRBV10-3	TRBJ2-1	once	TGTGCCAGCCGCTCTAGCGCGTTAAGCAATGAGCAGTTCTTC	CASRSSALSNEQFF
-	TRBV7-6	TRBJ1-4	once	TGTGCCAGCAGCTCTCACCTCACATCAACTAATGAAAAACTGTTTTTT	CASSSHLTSTNEKLFF
TRBD1	TRBV4-3	TRBJ1-2	-	TGCGCCAGCAGCCAAGAGAGGACAGGGGGCGGCTACACCTTC	CASSQERTGGGYTF
TRBD2	TRBV9	TRBJ2-1	-	TGTGCCAGCAGCCCTCGGACTAGCGGGAACTATGAGCAGTTCTTC	CASSPRTSGNYEQFF
-	TRBV18	TRBJ2-3	-	TGTGCCAGCTCAATAATCCTCTCAGAGGATACGCAGTATTTT	CASSIILSEDTQYF
-	TRBV4-1	TRBJ2-7	-	TGCGCCAGCAGTTGGCAGTGGGCCTTCTCCTACGAGCAGTACTTC	CASSWQWAFSYEQYF
TRBD1	TRBV5-4	TRBJ1-1	-	TGTGCCAGCAGCGGGGGGGACAGGGGAAGGACTGAAGCTTTCTTT	CASSGGDRGRTEAFF
-	TRBV5-4	TRBJ2-6	-	TGTGCCAGCAGCTTGAGTAGGGCCGGTGGGGCCAACGTCCTGACTTTC	CASSLSRAGGANVLTF
-	TRBV4-3	TRBJ2-5	-	TGCGCCAGCAGCCAAAACCCCCCCGGTTCGGGCCAAGAGACCCAGTACTTC	CASSQNPPGSGQETQYF
TRBD2	TRBV29-1	TRBJ2-7	-	TGCAGCGTTGAGAAGCGGGAGGGCCTAAGGGAGCAGTACTTC	CSVEKREGLREQYF